The T cell receptor beta chain described here comes from a study of control samples from healthy donors and cancer patients. Germline CDR1 SQVTM, CDR2 ANQGSEA. V lost 2 bases and J 8 bases, leaving 10 bases between the germline ends. This CDR3 has 12 amino acids. Generated by immunoSEQ multiplex PCR, the TCRdb table keeps only in-frame clones and is missing some. The data contain 120,000 to 150,000 clones, about nine tenths of them singletons. This TCR was sampled from a man aged 25-40 years in good health. The chain recombines TRBV29-1 with TRBJ2-1; D is ambiguous. The sample was blood. The DNA for the CDR3 is TGCAGCGTTGAATCCGACTGGGATGAGCAGTTCTTC. It codes for CSVESDWDEQFF.